Below, one T cell receptor beta chain is given with its context. The CDR3 extends over 15 amino acids. Germline CDR1 KGHSH, CDR2 LQKENI. V lost 1 base to trimming and J lost 4 bases, with 10 bases between them. This record comes from a study of shared clonotypes between healthy human individuals. TCRdb's copy holds only in-frame clones and misses some; the assay was immunoSEQ multiplex PCR. The sample shows about a million clones, 60% to 85% of them seen only once. Sequencing was done on a sample of memory CD4+ T cells from PBMCs. Noted subset: CD45RA-negative fraction. This chain joins TRBV18 and TRBJ2-2; D not resolved. The receptor's source is a young man in good health. Some clones in this sample may be carry-over from other donors' samples. CDR3 sequence reads: CASSPLSGTTGELFF. The DNA for the CDR3 is TGTGCCAGCTCACCACTATCAGGAACCACCGGGGAGCTGTTTTTT.